This T cell receptor beta chain appears in the sequencing data of a study of CD8 T cells in Susac syndrome. RNA was extracted with the RNeasy kit, and a quantity of 0.5 to 1 ug was reverse transcribed using random hexamers. The immunoSEQ assay covered 54 Vbeta and 13 Jbeta segments for CDR3. TCRdb ran MiXCR on the immunoSEQ multiplex PCR reads and lists one entry per CDR3 protein. The data contain 150,000 to 200,000 distinct CDR3 sequences, roughly 95% of them singletons. J lost 4 bases, V lost 6 bases, and 5 bases had no gene match. This CDR3 spans 12 amino acids. Germline CDR1 is SQVTM and CDR2 is ANQGSEA. The controls were healthy donors who were matched for age and sex.

The TCR sequence derives from a human donor in good health. Sequencing input: CD4+ T cells from PBMCs. The V gene is TRBV29-1, the J gene TRBJ1-2, with TRBD1 matching 7 bases. DNA of the CDR3: TGCAGCGTCCAACAGGGGTCCTATGGCTACACCTTC. It encodes CSVQQGSYGYTF. Drawing the rest from reference TRBV29-1 and TRBJ1-2, the complete variable domain is SAVISQKPSRDICQRGTSLTIQCQVDSQVTMMFWYRQQPGQSLTLIATANQGSEATYESGFVIDKFPISRPNLTFSTLTVSNMSPEDSSIYLCSVQQGSYGYTFGSGTRLTVV.